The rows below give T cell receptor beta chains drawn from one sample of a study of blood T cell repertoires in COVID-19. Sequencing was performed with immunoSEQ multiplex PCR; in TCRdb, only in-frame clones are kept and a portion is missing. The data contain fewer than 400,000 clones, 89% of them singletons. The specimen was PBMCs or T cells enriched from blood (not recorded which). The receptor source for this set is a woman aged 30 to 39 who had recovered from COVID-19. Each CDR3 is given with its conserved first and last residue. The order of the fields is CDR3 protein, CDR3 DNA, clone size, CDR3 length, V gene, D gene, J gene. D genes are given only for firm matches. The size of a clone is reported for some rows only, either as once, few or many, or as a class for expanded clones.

CDR3: CASSPYTDTQYF
DNA: TGTGCCAGCAGCCCCTACACAGATACGCAGTATTTT
size: -
length: 12
V: TRBV13
D: -
J: TRBJ2-3

CDR3: CASSTDPGQGTIYGYTF
DNA: TGTGCCAGCAGCACAGACCCGGGACAGGGCACCATCTATGGCTACACCTTC
size: -
length: 17
V: TRBV9
D: TRBD1
J: TRBJ1-2

CDR3: CASSGDSYEQYF
DNA: TGTGCCAGCTCAGGCGACAGCTACGAGCAGTACTTC
size: -
length: 12
V: TRBV18
D: -
J: TRBJ2-7

CDR3: CASSPGQGGSSYEQYF
DNA: TGCGCCAGCAGTCCGGGACAGGGGGGGTCCTCCTACGAGCAGTACTTC
size: -
length: 16
V: TRBV10-2
D: TRBD1
J: TRBJ2-7

CDR3: CASSLQYQETQYF
DNA: TGTGCCAGCAGCTTACAGTACCAAGAGACCCAGTACTTC
size: -
length: 13
V: TRBV7-3
D: -
J: TRBJ2-5

CDR3: CASSSKETQYF
DNA: TGTGCCAGCAGTTCAAAAGAGACCCAGTACTTC
size: once
length: 11
V: TRBV28
D: -
J: TRBJ2-5

CDR3: CASSRGAYEQYF
DNA: TGTGCCAGCTCCCGAGGAGCCTACGAGCAGTACTTC
size: -
length: 12
V: TRBV3-1/TRBV3-2
D: -
J: TRBJ2-7

CDR3: CASSLHFGTGVREGTEAFF
DNA: TGTGCCAGCAGTCTACACTTCGGGACAGGGGTTCGGGAAGGCACTGAAGCTTTCTTT
size: once
length: 19
V: TRBV28
D: TRBD1
J: TRBJ1-1

CDR3: CATAAGGPYNEQFF
DNA: TGTGCCACCGCCGCGGGAGGGCCTTACAATGAGCAGTTCTTC
size: -
length: 14
V: TRBV24-1
D: TRBD2
J: TRBJ2-1

CDR3: CASSLGVHTEAFF
DNA: TGTGCCAGCTCACTAGGGGTCCACACTGAAGCTTTCTTT
size: -
length: 13
V: TRBV18
D: -
J: TRBJ1-1

CDR3: CASSFRTGGGSPLHF
DNA: TGCGCCAGCAGCTTCCGGACCGGCGGGGGATCACCCCTCCACTTT
size: -
length: 15
V: TRBV5-1
D: -
J: TRBJ1-6

CDR3: CASSRPGTSGGRDTQYF
DNA: TGTGCCAGCAGCAGACCCGGGACTAGCGGGGGGAGAGATACGCAGTATTTT
size: -
length: 17
V: TRBV4-2
D: TRBD2
J: TRBJ2-3

CDR3: CATSRELAGGMIIEQFF
DNA: TGTGCCACCAGCAGAGAGCTGGCGGGAGGTATGATTATTGAGCAGTTCTTC
size: once
length: 17
V: TRBV15
D: TRBD2
J: TRBJ2-1

CDR3: CASRQSLGEKLFF
DNA: TGTGCCAGCCGACAGTCGTTAGGAGAAAAACTGTTTTTT
size: -
length: 13
V: TRBV28
D: -
J: TRBJ1-4

CDR3: CASSLPAQQPQHF
DNA: TGTGCCAGCAGTTTGCCGGCACAGCAGCCCCAGCATTTT
size: once
length: 13
V: TRBV12-3/TRBV12-4
D: -
J: TRBJ1-5

CDR3: CAWTFGSGNTIYF
DNA: TGTGCCTGGACATTCGGCTCTGGAAACACCATATATTTT
size: few
length: 13
V: TRBV30
D: -
J: TRBJ1-3

CDR3: CASSRDRGYNNEQFF
DNA: TGTGCCAGCAGTAGGGACAGGGGGTATAACAATGAGCAGTTCTTC
size: -
length: 15
V: TRBV6-5
D: TRBD1
J: TRBJ2-1

CDR3: CASSIFKAAATNEKLFF
DNA: TGCGCCAGCAGTATATTTAAGGCGGCGGCAACTAATGAAAAACTGTTTTTT
size: -
length: 17
V: TRBV10-1
D: -
J: TRBJ1-4

CDR3: CASSNMRENQPQHF
DNA: TGTGCCAGCAGCAATATGCGGGAAAATCAGCCCCAGCATTTT
size: -
length: 14
V: TRBV7-9
D: -
J: TRBJ1-5

CDR3: CASRPGTSGANEQFF
DNA: TGCGCCAGCAGGCCCGGGACTAGTGGGGCAAATGAGCAGTTCTTC
size: -
length: 15
V: TRBV5-1
D: TRBD2
J: TRBJ2-1

CDR3: CAIRPPGTGEQFF
DNA: TGTGCCATCAGGCCTCCCGGGACAGGGGAGCAGTTCTTC
size: -
length: 13
V: TRBV10-3
D: TRBD1
J: TRBJ2-1

CDR3: CASSLIRGGFYEQYF
DNA: TGCGCCAGCAGCTTGATCAGGGGCGGGTTCTACGAGCAGTACTTC
size: -
length: 15
V: TRBV5-1
D: -
J: TRBJ2-7

CDR3: CASITFERGTYEQYF
DNA: TGTGCCAGCATCACGTTCGAGCGGGGGACCTACGAGCAGTACTTC
size: once
length: 15
V: TRBV6-5
D: TRBD2
J: TRBJ2-7

CDR3: CAWRQNVLTGATNEKLFF
DNA: TGTGCCTGGAGACAAAATGTACTCACAGGGGCAACTAATGAAAAACTGTTTTTT
size: -
length: 18
V: TRBV30
D: TRBD1
J: TRBJ1-4

CDR3: CASSSGTSGSSGDEQFF
DNA: TGTGCCAGCAGTTCTGGGACTAGCGGGAGTTCAGGCGATGAGCAGTTCTTC
size: -
length: 17
V: TRBV9
D: TRBD2
J: TRBJ2-1

CDR3: CASSQLGASGQPQHF
DNA: TGTGCCAGCAGCCAGTTGGGGGCTTCGGGGCAGCCCCAGCATTTT
size: once
length: 15
V: TRBV3-1/TRBV3-2
D: -
J: TRBJ1-5

CDR3: CASSAGGWIYEQYF
DNA: TGTGCCAGCAGTGCTGGGGGGTGGATATACGAGCAGTACTTC
size: -
length: 14
V: TRBV2
D: -
J: TRBJ2-7

CDR3: CASSLSPGSSYEQYF
DNA: TGTGCCAGCAGTTTAAGCCCCGGGAGCTCCTACGAGCAGTACTTC
size: once
length: 15
V: TRBV28
D: -
J: TRBJ2-7

CDR3: CASSQDLSAAFF
DNA: TGTGCCAGCAGCCAAGATCTAAGCGCAGCTTTCTTT
size: -
length: 12
V: TRBV3-1/TRBV3-2
D: -
J: TRBJ1-1

CDR3: CASSVGTSGSANTGELFF
DNA: TGTGCCAGCAGTGTCGGGACTAGCGGGTCCGCGAACACCGGGGAGCTGTTTTTT
size: -
length: 18
V: TRBV6-4
D: TRBD2
J: TRBJ2-2

CDR3: CASQGSSYGYTF
DNA: TGTGCCAGCCAGGGATCAAGCTATGGCTACACCTTC
size: -
length: 12
V: TRBV12-3/TRBV12-4
D: -
J: TRBJ1-2

CDR3: CASSLALQVTDTQYF
DNA: TGTGCCAGCAGCTTAGCGCTTCAGGTCACAGATACGCAGTATTTT
size: few
length: 15
V: TRBV7-9
D: -
J: TRBJ2-3

CDR3: CASKLGGLHNEQFF
DNA: TGTGCCAGCAAACTCGGGGGACTCCACAATGAGCAGTTCTTC
size: -
length: 14
V: TRBV5-6
D: -
J: TRBJ2-1

CDR3: CASSYSPDRNYEQYF
DNA: TGTGCCAGCAGTTACTCGCCGGACAGAAATTACGAGCAGTACTTC
size: -
length: 15
V: TRBV6-5
D: -
J: TRBJ2-7

CDR3: CASSLGPGGQETQYF
DNA: TGCGCCAGCAGCTTGGGCCCGGGTGGCCAAGAGACCCAGTACTTC
size: -
length: 15
V: TRBV5-1
D: -
J: TRBJ2-5

CDR3: CASSLMGSNSNQPQHF
DNA: TGTGCCAGCAGCCTTATGGGCTCTAATAGCAATCAGCCCCAGCATTTT
size: -
length: 16
V: TRBV11-2
D: -
J: TRBJ1-5

CDR3: CASSISGGDEQYF
DNA: TGTGCCAGTAGTATATCGGGAGGGGACGAGCAGTACTTC
size: -
length: 13
V: TRBV19
D: TRBD2
J: TRBJ2-7

CDR3: CASSQVPVEGNQAGELFF
DNA: TGCGCCAGCAGCCAAGTCCCCGTGGAGGGTAATCAGGCCGGGGAGCTGTTTTTT
size: once
length: 18
V: TRBV4-1
D: -
J: TRBJ2-2